Following are 21 T cell receptor beta chains from one sample sequenced in a study of human T cells and chemical hapten exposure. MiXCR, run by TCRdb on the 5' RACE reads, gives a single entry per CDR3 protein. The sample consists of 110,000 or so distinct CDR3 sequences, 19% of them appearing once. The template was total RNA from unfractionated whole blood. These receptor sequences come from a human donor in good health.

The chain links TRBV5-6 to TRBJ1-4; no clear D. V was cut by 3 bases and J by 8 bases, with 20 bases left in between. Per germline, CDR1 SGHDT and CDR2 YYEEEE. This CDR3 contains 16 residues. CDR3 in DNA: TGTGCCAGCAGCTCTTTGCGACACGCCGGTGGCGAAAAACTGTTTTTT. Translated: CASSSLRHAGGEKLFF.

This sequence joins TRBV10-3 and TRBJ2-2; 8 bases fit TRBD2. CDR1 ENHRY and CDR2 SYGVKD come from the germline V gene. CDR3 length equals 15 residues. The V segment lost 4 bases and the J segment 1 base; nucleotides outside the gene matches: 2. CDR3 nucleotide sequence: TGTGCCATCAGTGTCACTAGCGGGAACACCGGGGAGCTGTTTTTT. Protein product: CAISVTSGNTGELFF.

In this sample, this clonotype turned up a few times. The CDR3 loop is CASSPPPTGGVNYGYTF. CDR3 bases: TGTGCCAGCAGCCCACCCCCCACAGGGGGCGTTAACTATGGCTACACCTTC. The J gene is TRBJ1-2, the V gene TRBV12-3 or TRBV12-4; 9 bases match TRBD1. Trimming took 6 bases from V and 1 from J; bases not matched to a gene: 12. This CDR3 region has 17 residues.

The V gene is TRBV6-2 or TRBV6-3, the J gene TRBJ2-3; 10 nucleotides align to TRBD2. Germline CDR1 reads MNHEY; CDR2 reads SVGEGT. This CDR3 spans 15 amino acids. The V and J ends lost 8 bases and 2 bases, in that order; junction bases with no gene match: 7. The CDR3 DNA is TGTGCCAGCGCTACCGGGACTAGCGACACAGATACGCAGTATTTT. It is translated as CASATGTSDTDTQYF.

This clonotype occurred a few times. The chain is built from TRBV28 and TRBJ2-3; TRBD2 matches 8 bases. The CDR3 is 17 residues long. The trim removed 5 bases at V and 2 bases at J, leaving 12 bases unmatched. Germline V gene data show CDR1 as MDHEN and CDR2 as SYDVKM. The CDR3: CASSPWELAGSTDTQYF. CDR3 nucleotide sequence: TGTGCCAGCAGTCCCTGGGAGCTAGCGGGTTCCACAGATACGCAGTATTTT.

V usage is TRBV20-1 and J usage is TRBJ1-1; possibly TRBD1 for D (6 bases). The CDR3 has 13 amino acids. Germline CDR1 is DFQATT and CDR2 is SNEGSKA (reference sequence). The germline V and J ends were trimmed by 5 bases and 5 bases, with 15 bases remaining between them. CDR3 amino acids: CSAGGGARTEAFF. CDR3 bases: TGCAGTGCTGGGGGGGGGGCGAGGACTGAAGCTTTCTTT.

This sequence joins TRBV12-3 or TRBV12-4 and TRBJ1-2; 7 bases align to TRBD1. The CDR3 runs 15 residues. The trim removed 2 bases at V and 8 bases at J, leaving 11 bases unmatched. The CDR3 DNA reads as TGTGCCAGCAGTTTAAAAGTCACAGGGGAGCGCGGCTACACCTTC. The encoded protein is CASSLKVTGERGYTF.

This chain joins TRBV4-1 and TRBJ2-3; TRBD2 matches at 10 bases. Trimming cost V 0 bases and J 1 base; bases outside gene matches: 4. The CDR3 contains 17 residues. Germline V CDR1 and CDR2: MGHRA, YSYEKL. Here the CDR3 reads CASSQDWGTSGTDTQYF. Written as DNA, the CDR3 is TGCGCCAGCAGCCAAGATTGGGGGACTAGCGGCACAGATACGCAGTATTTT.

The chain uses TRBV28 and TRBJ1-2; D uncertain. CDR3 length: 12 residues. The germline V gene encodes CDR1 MDHEN and CDR2 SYDVKM. With 7 bases removed from V and 10 bases from J, the gap between germline ends came to 16 bases. The CDR3 DNA sequence: TGTGCCAGCAAGTCGGCAGGAGGCATCTACACCTTC. Amino acid sequence: CASKSAGGIYTF.

Written as DNA, the CDR3 is TGCGCCAGCAGCTTTTATCAGGGGTCAGGACCCCTCCACTTT. It encodes CASSFYQGSGPLHF. The rearrangement links TRBV5-1 to TRBJ1-6, with a tentative D call TRBD1 (6 bases). The V end was cut by 2 bases, the J end by 12 bases, with 15 bases between. This CDR3 is built from 14 residues. Germline assignment: CDR1 SGHRS and CDR2 YFSETQ.

Only a few counts were recorded for this clonotype. The chain has TRBV3-1 and TRBJ1-6, with D uncertain. Looked up from germline, CDR1 is LGHDT and CDR2 is YNNKEL (reference sequence). CDR3 length equals 13 residues. Trimming took off 1 base at V and 9 bases at J, with 7 bases between the two ends. CDR3 in amino acids: CASSQGRASPLHF. The CDR3 DNA is TGTGCCAGCAGCCAAGGACGGGCTTCACCCCTCCACTTT.

This clonotype was observed a few times. The rearrangement joins TRBV20-1 to TRBJ2-7, with D possibly TRBD1 on 6 matching bases. The CDR3 runs to 14 residues. Trimming stripped 3 bases from V and 4 bases from J, with 16 bases between. Germline values: CDR1 DFQATT, CDR2 SNEGSKA (reference sequence). The CDR3 loop reads CSASHRVDGYEQYF. DNA of the CDR3: TGCAGTGCTAGCCACAGGGTTGATGGGTACGAGCAGTACTTC.

V and J are TRBV9 and TRBJ2-7, with 10 bases lining up with TRBD2. The CDR3 is 16 amino acids. The V gene end was trimmed by 4 bases and the J gene end by 7 bases; junction bases not matched to a gene: 14. Germline values: CDR1 SGDLS, CDR2 YYNGEE. The DNA for the CDR3 is TGTGCCAGCAGCCCGTCCGGGGTAGCGGGAGGTGGTGAGCAGTACTTC. It encodes CASSPSGVAGGGEQYF.

This clonotype was observed a few times. This chain connects TRBV5-6 to TRBJ2-2; possibly TRBD2 for D (5 bases). Trimming left V 6 bases short and J 4 bases short, with 19 bases between. The CDR3 loop spans 16 amino acids. Germline CDR1 reads SGHDT; CDR2 reads YYEEEE. The CDR3 region is CASIPLGAGSTGELFF. The CDR3 bases are TGTGCCAGCATCCCGCTGGGTGCGGGTAGCACCGGGGAGCTGTTTTTT. Full variable domain (missing parts from reference TRBV5-6 and TRBJ2-2): DAGVTQSPTHLIKTRGQQVTLRCSPKSGHDTVSWYQQALGQGPQFIFQYYEEEERQRGNFPDRFSGHQFPNYSSELNVNALLLGDSALYLCASIPLGAGSTGELFFGEGSRLTVL.

The chain recombines TRBV3-1 with TRBJ2-7, with D perhaps TRBD1 (5 bases). Germline CDR1 reads LGHDT; CDR2 reads YNNKEL (reference sequence). CDR3 length: 15 amino acids. The V end lost 0 bases, the J end lost 0 bases, and 9 bases lay between the germline ends. This chain's CDR3 is CASSQDRRGSYEQYF. The CDR3 region has the DNA TGTGCCAGCAGCCAAGATCGTAGGGGCTCCTACGAGCAGTACTTC.

V usage is TRBV6-2 or TRBV6-3 and J usage is TRBJ2-7; tentatively, D is TRBD1 (6 bases). The CDR3 covers 13 residues. Germline V gene sequence: CDR1 MNHEY, CDR2 SVGEGT. The V end lost 4 bases, the J end lost 3 bases, and 10 bases lay between the germline ends. CDR3 residues: CASSFGQNYEQYF. The CDR3, as DNA: TGTGCCAGCAGTTTCGGACAGAACTACGAGCAGTACTTC.

This clonotype occurred a few times. This rearrangement joins TRBV5-4 to TRBJ2-3; D call uncertain. The CDR3 totals 14 residues. CDR1 and CDR2 (germline): SGHNT, YYREEE (reference sequence). Trimming removed 3 bases at V and 3 bases at J, with 11 bases between. CDR3 in DNA: TGTGCCAGCAGCTCCAGGAGACGAACAGATACGCAGTATTTT. As protein: CASSSRRRTDTQYF.

This clonotype was counted only a few times. The gene calls are TRBV6-5 and TRBJ2-3; 14 bases fit TRBD2. The length of the CDR3 is 16 residues. The V segment lost 4 bases and the J segment 1 base; nucleotides outside the gene matches: 1. Germline CDR1 is MNHEY and CDR2 is SVGAGI. The CDR3 is CASSWGLAGGTDTQYF. DNA for the CDR3: TGTGCCAGCAGTTGGGGACTAGCGGGAGGCACAGATACGCAGTATTTT.

This chain joins TRBV28 and TRBJ2-1; 10 bases agree with TRBD2. This CDR3 contains 17 residues. V shed 4 bases, J shed 7 bases, and the junction held 13 bases outside the gene matches. CDR1 and CDR2 from the germline V gene are MDHEN and SYDVKM. The CDR3 region has the DNA TGTGCCAGCAGTTCCCCTCGAAGCGGGAGGGTGGGGAATGAGCAGTTCTTC. Protein: CASSSPRSGRVGNEQFF. The variable domain in full, completed from reference TRBV28 and TRBJ2-1, reads DVKVTQSSRYLVKRTGEKVFLECVQDMDHENMFWYRQDPGLGLRLIYFSYDVKMKEKGDIPEGYSVSREKKERFSLILESASTNQTSMYLCASSSPRSGRVGNEQFFGPGTRLTVL.

The genes are TRBV2 and TRBJ2-2; 15 bases match TRBD2. Trimming took 4 bases from V and 4 from J; bases not matched to a gene: 7. This CDR3 spans 18 amino acids. The germline V gene has CDR1 SNHLY and CDR2 FYNNEI. The CDR3 loop is CASSAGLAGGMSTGELFF. The CDR3 region has the DNA TGTGCCAGCAGTGCGGGACTAGCGGGAGGAATGAGCACCGGGGAGCTGTTTTTT.

CDR3 bases: TGTGCCAGCAGCCCACAGACTCCCTACGAGCAGTACTTC. This codes for CASSPQTPYEQYF. V gene TRBV27 combines with J gene TRBJ2-7; D is undetermined. Per germline, CDR1 MNHEY and CDR2 SMNVEV (reference sequence). The CDR3 is 13 residues long. Trimming stripped 6 bases from V and 2 bases from J, with 11 bases between.